This T cell receptor (beta chain) originates from a study of shared clonotypes between healthy human individuals. Study conclusions and caveats: Sequencing depth was a factor that was expected to affect clonotype sharing among donors.

Turning to this clone: Its antigen is unknown. Within the sample, other DNA sequences also encode this same CDR3.

CDR3 size: 13 residues. With 1 base removed from V and 5 bases from J, the gap between germline ends came to 6 bases. Germline assignment: CDR1 LNHDA and CDR2 SQIVND (reference sequence). Authors' analysis steps: ImmunoSEQ only sent back junction sequences with no quality scores, so filtering was done differently. Sequenced by immunoSEQ multiplex PCR; TCRdb stores in-frame clones only, minus some. The D gene and trimming were derived from the DNA, and the V and J assignments and clone size from that table. This sample has 2 million to 2.5 million clones, with less than 95% found just once. Sequencing used naive CD4+ T cells from PBMCs. Subset here: CD45RA+ positively selected. The V and J genes are TRBV19 and TRBJ2-1; D is ambiguous. This TCR came from a man between 18 and 35 years old in good health. Some clones in this sample may be carry-over from other donors' samples. CDR3 DNA sequence: TGTGCCAGTAGTATAGGGCCGAACAATGAGCAGTTCTTC. Residues: CASSIGPNNEQFF.